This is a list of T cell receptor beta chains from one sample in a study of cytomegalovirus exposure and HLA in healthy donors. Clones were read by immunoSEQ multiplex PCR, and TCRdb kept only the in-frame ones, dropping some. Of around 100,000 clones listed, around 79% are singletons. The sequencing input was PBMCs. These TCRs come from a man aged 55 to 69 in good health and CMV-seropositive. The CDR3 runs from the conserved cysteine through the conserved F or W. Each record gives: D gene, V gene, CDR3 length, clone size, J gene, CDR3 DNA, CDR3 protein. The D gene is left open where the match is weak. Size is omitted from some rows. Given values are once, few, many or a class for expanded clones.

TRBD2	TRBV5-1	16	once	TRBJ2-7	TGCGCCAGCAGCTGGACCCTAGCGGGCGGTCCCTACGAGCAGTACTTC	CASSWTLAGGPYEQYF
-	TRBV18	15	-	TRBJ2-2	TGTGCCAGCTCACCCGGGACTTGGAACACCGGGGAGCTGTTTTTT	CASSPGTWNTGELFF
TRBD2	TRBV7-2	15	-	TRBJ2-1	TGTGCCAGCAGCTTAGTGGCTAGCGGGGGCAATGAGCAGTTCTTC	CASSLVASGGNEQFF
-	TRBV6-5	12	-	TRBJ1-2	TGTGCCAGCAGTTACCGGGAGAGGGGCTACACCTTC	CASSYRERGYTF
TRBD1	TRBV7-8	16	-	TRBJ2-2	TGTGCCAGCAGTCCCACAGGGGCCCCGAACACCGGGGAGCTGTTTTTT	CASSPTGAPNTGELFF
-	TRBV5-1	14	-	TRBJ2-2	TGCGCCAGCAGCCCAGGGGTTGGAGCCGGGGAGCTGTTTTTT	CASSPGVGAGELFF
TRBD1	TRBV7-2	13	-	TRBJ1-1	TGTGCCAGCAGCTTAGAGGGGGCCTTGAGGGCTTTCTTT	CASSLEGALRAFF
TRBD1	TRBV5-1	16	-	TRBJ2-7	TGCGCCAGCAGCTACAGCCGGGACAGACCAACCTACGAGCAGTACTTC	CASSYSRDRPTYEQYF
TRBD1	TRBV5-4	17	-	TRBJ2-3	TGTGCCAGCAGCTTGAAAGGGACAGTGGGGAACACAGATACGCAGTATTTT	CASSLKGTVGNTDTQYF
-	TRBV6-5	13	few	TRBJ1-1	TGTGCCAGCACCAGGACACTGAACACTGAAGCTTTCTTT	CASTRTLNTEAFF
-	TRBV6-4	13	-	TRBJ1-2	TGTGCCAGCAGTGACAGGGGTGGGGATGGCTACACCTTC	CASSDRGGDGYTF
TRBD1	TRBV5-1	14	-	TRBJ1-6	TGCGCCAGCAGCTTGTCAGGGGGTGGGACACCCCTCCACTTT	CASSLSGGGTPLHF
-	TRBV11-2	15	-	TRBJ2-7	TGTGCCAGCAGCGTCTCGGCGGGACAGCCCTACGAGCAGTACTTC	CASSVSAGQPYEQYF
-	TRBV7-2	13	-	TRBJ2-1	TGTGCCAGCAGCCCCCGGGTATACAATGAGCAGTTCTTC	CASSPRVYNEQFF
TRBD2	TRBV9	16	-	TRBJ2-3	TGTGCCAGCAGCGTAGGGGGACTAGCTAAAACAGATACGCAGTATTTT	CASSVGGLAKTDTQYF
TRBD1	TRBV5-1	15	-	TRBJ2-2	TGCGCCAGCGGAACCGGGACAGGGGCCACCGGGGAGCTGTTTTTT	CASGTGTGATGELFF
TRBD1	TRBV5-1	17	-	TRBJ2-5	TGCGCCAGCAGCTTGCCCCCGGGACAGGGGGCGCGTGTAGAGCAGTACTTC	CASSLPPGQGARVEQYF
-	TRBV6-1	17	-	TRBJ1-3	TGTGCCAGCAGTGAAGGGGGCATCTTCGGCTCTGGAAACACCATATATTTT	CASSEGGIFGSGNTIYF
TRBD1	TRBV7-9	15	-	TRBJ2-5	TGTGCCAGCAGCACCCGGGACAGGGAGGGAGAGACCCAGTACTTC	CASSTRDREGETQYF
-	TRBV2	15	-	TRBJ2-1	TGTGCCAGCCTCAACTCAGGCTGGACCTACAATGAGCAGTTCTTC	CASLNSGWTYNEQFF
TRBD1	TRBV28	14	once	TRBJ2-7	TGTGCCAGCAGTACGACAGGGTCCTCCTACGAGCAGTACTTC	CASSTTGSSYEQYF
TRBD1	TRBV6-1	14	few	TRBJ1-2	TGTGCCAGCAGGACGCGGGAGGGGGCGGGTGGCTACACCTTC	CASRTREGAGGYTF
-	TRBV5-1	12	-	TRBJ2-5	TGCGCCAGCGCAAGAGAGGAGGAGACCCAGTACTTC	CASAREEETQYF
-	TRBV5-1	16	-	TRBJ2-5	TGCGCCAGCAGCTTGGATTGGGACTGGGAGTCAAGGACCCAGTACTTC	CASSLDWDWESRTQYF